The sequence of this T cell receptor (beta chain) was determined in a study of T-cell memory formation after mild COVID-19 (TCRdb year 2021). Notes on the research overall: TCR sequence clusters from the two donors were found to be largely donor specific. Longitudinal TCRalpha and TCRbeta repertoire sequencing tracked T-cell clones expanding and contracting after mild COVID-19 in a couple of donors. Two young, previously healthy adult volunteers made up the cohort, one male and one female.

The CDR3 measures 16 amino acids from cysteine to phenylalanine. The CDR3 DNA has 48 bases and is translated from base 1. V has 5 bases trimmed and J has 6 bases trimmed; junction bases matching no gene number 13. Based on the germline V gene (reference sequence), the CDR1 and CDR2 sequences are DFQATT and SNEGSKA. With respect to this clonotype: Its binding antigen is unknown. Base qualities are not provided; no much larger clone lies one nucleotide away.

The sample was run on an Illumina NovaSeq 6000. TCRalpha and TCRbeta cDNA libraries were built by 5'RACE with constant-segment primers, adding sample barcodes and unique molecular identifiers. Trizol reagent was used to extract RNA from every sample. Amplification of the libraries took two PCR steps, and the second step added a second sample barcode plus Illumina TruSeq adapters. Libraries were sequenced on an Illumina NovaSeq with 2 x 150 bp paired-end reads. The published analysis was carried out like this. Demultiplexing of reads and collapsing into UMI-guided consensus sequences were performed with migec v1.2.7. Using mixcr v2.1.11, UMI consensuses were aligned to TRA and TRB V and J templates and then assembled into clonotypes. A clonotype was counted as expanded or contracted only if both edgeR and NoisET called the change significant, with noise models trained on biological replicates. For edgeR calls, the thresholds were a false discovery rate-adjusted p below 0.01 and a log2 fold-change of 1. As an exploratory analysis of dynamics, max-normalized trajectories of the 1000 most abundant clonotypes were examined by PCA with hierarchical clustering. Separately sequenced CD4+ and CD8+ repertoires were used to assign a CD4 or CD8 phenotype to each responding clone. TCRdb's own reprocessing of the public reads used fastp at Q25 and MiXCR and kept productive beta chains. For every CDR3 protein sequence, its rows merge into one entry that carries the most common genes and DNA. It is TCRdb's table, rather than the study itself, that gives the V and J calls and clone size. This sample gives roughly 350,000 distinct CDR3 sequences in total; roughly 13% of them show up just once. 22% of the sample is in the top ten clones.

Overall study outcomes, separate from this receptor: Only a couple of mild cases were covered by the study, and larger cohorts that include severe cases with pre-infection samples were considered necessary. The second-wave clones that peaked on day 37 were not confirmed to be SARS-CoV-2 specific. Clones that contracted from day 15 to 85 showed balanced CD4/CD8 phenotypes, whereas a second wave of clones that expanded from day 15 to 37 leaned towards CD4+. Some responding clones were detected in pre-infection memory, which suggested that pre-existing cross-reactive memory T cells had joined the SARS-CoV-2 response. Contracting CD4+ clones were found mainly in CM and EM memory subsets, while CD8+ clones were enriched in EMRA.

Ficoll-Paque density gradient centrifugation was used to isolate PBMCs. Sequences were obtained from PBMCs or a T cell subset sorted from them (not recorded which). The sequence links TRBV20-1 to TRBJ2-3, with 11 junctional bases fitting TRBD2. The receptor comes from a man aged 18 to 30 who had mild COVID-19 (a few samples of this study predate the infection). The sample titles of this study are shuffled in the database, so cell type and time point are left out; the donor was told from shared clones. CDR3 sequence: CSAPQLAGAYGDTQYF. The bases read TGCAGTGCTCCCCAACTAGCGGGGGCGTACGGGGATACGCAGTATTTT.